Below, 30 T cell receptor beta chains from the same sample are listed, as sequenced in a study of beta chain features in type 1 diabetes. cDNA synthesis used the whole RNA isolate, giving expressed TCRB sequences. The table came from immunoSEQ multiplex PCR; TCRdb's copy has only in-frame clones and leaves some out. The repertoire holds over 150,000 clones, around 7.8% seen once, with about 0.9% in the top ten. No antigen has been identified for these receptors. Study-wide results and limits: TCRB CDR3s from Type 1 diabetes patients were moderately but significantly shorter in all four CD4+ subsets.

Sequenced input: central memory CD4+ T cells from blood. Source of these receptors: a woman aged 40 to 50 with type 1 diabetes.

This clone was seen only a few times. The chain has TRBV29-1 and TRBJ1-5; 8 bases agree with TRBD1. CDR3 length: 10 residues. The germline V gene encodes CDR1 SQVTM and CDR2 ANQGSEA. CDR3 in DNA: TGCAGGGACAGGGTTCGGCCCCAGCATTTT. This gives the protein CRDRVRPQHF.

The chain has TRBV11-3 and TRBJ2-3; a possible D gene is TRBD2 (6 bases). The CDR3 has 14 amino acids. CDR1 and CDR2 (germline): SGHNT, YENEEA. With 2 bases removed from V and 2 bases from J, the gap between germline ends came to 8 bases. CDR3 residues: CASSLSGPTDTQYF. CDR3 nucleotides: TGTGCCAGCAGCTTAAGCGGGCCCACAGATACGCAGTATTTT.

Many counts were recorded for this clone. A read error may account for a junction end that differs from germline. The CDR3 spells CASSSGQGQEAQYF. The CDR3 region has the DNA TGTGCCAGCAGCTCGGGACAGGGGCAAGAGGCCCAGTACTTC. The genes are TRBV7-2 and TRBJ2-5; 10 bases agree with TRBD1. Germline V gives CDR1 SGHTA, CDR2 FQGNSA. The CDR3 is made up of 14 amino acids.

This clone was seen only a few times. The V call is TRBV5-1, the J call TRBJ2-5; 9 positions agree with TRBD1. There are 14 residues in the CDR3. V shed 3 bases and J 4 bases; nucleotides not matched to a gene: 4. Germline V gene sequence: CDR1 SGHRS, CDR2 YFSETQ. CDR3 bases: TGCGCCAGCAGCTCCTCGGACAGGGGAGAGACCCAGTACTTC. Residues: CASSSSDRGETQYF.

This clone was detected only a few times. This specimen includes other DNA sequences encoding the same CDR3. The chain employs TRBV18 and TRBJ1-6; 9 nucleotides align to TRBD1. This CDR3 has 14 amino acids. V dropped 3 bases and J dropped 7; count of bases not matched to a gene: 1. Germline V gene sequence: CDR1 KGHSH, CDR2 LQKENI. CDR3 sequence: CASSPGQGNSPLHF. The CDR3 DNA reads TGTGCCAGCTCACCTGGACAGGGGAATTCACCCCTCCACTTT.

This clone was counted ten times or more. This chain connects TRBV7-9 to TRBJ2-1, with 8 nucleotides matching TRBD2. The CDR3 consists of 14 residues. Unmatched junction bases numbered 5, after V lost 2 bases and J lost 8 bases. The germline CDR1 and CDR2 sequences are SEHNR and FQNEAQ (reference sequence). The CDR3 spells CASSLSTGGHEQFF. CDR3 coding DNA: TGTGCCAGCAGCTTAAGCACGGGAGGGCATGAGCAGTTCTTC.

CDR3 residues: CASSQESLGTGGGELFF. DNA for the CDR3: TGCGCCAGCAGCCAAGAATCACTCGGGACAGGTGGCGGGGAGCTGTTTTTT. This chain uses TRBV4-3 with TRBJ2-2, with TRBD1 identical over 8 bases. The CDR3 runs 17 residues. V gave up 0 bases and J gave up 7 bases; unmatched junction bases: 10. Germline V gene lookup returns CDR1 LGHNA and CDR2 YSLEER.

The DNA of the CDR3 is TGTGCCAGCAGCTTACTCTTGGGACACCTAACCGGGGAGCTGTTTTTT. It encodes CASSLLLGHLTGELFF. The V gene is TRBV7-9, the J gene TRBJ2-2; perhaps TRBD1 as D (6 bases). Trimming shortened V by 2 bases and J by 5 bases, and 15 bases separated the two germline ends. The CDR3 sequence is 16 residues long. Germline assignment: CDR1 SEHNR and CDR2 FQNEAQ (reference sequence).

V and J are TRBV27 and TRBJ2-2; TRBD1 is a possible D gene (6 bases). This CDR3 spans 15 amino acids. Trimming left V 8 bases short and J 4 bases short, with 17 bases between. The germline V gene has CDR1 MNHEY and CDR2 SMNVEV (reference sequence). CDR3 protein: CASQWGRGGTGELFF. The CDR3 DNA follows: TGTGCCAGCCAGTGGGGCAGGGGTGGCACCGGGGAGCTGTTTTTT.

This clone turned up a few times. DNA of the CDR3: TGTGCCAGCAGCTCCTGGGGGGGATCGTCAGAGACCCAGTACTTC. It yields the protein CASSSWGGSSETQYF. V gene TRBV7-3 combines with J gene TRBJ2-5, with 7 bases that match TRBD2. V was clipped by 4 bases and J by 4 bases; unmatched bases: 9. From germline, CDR1 is SGHTA and CDR2 FQGTGA. The CDR3 covers 15 residues.

This chain links TRBV29-1 with TRBJ1-2; D gene uncertain. V lost 1 base and J 8 bases, leaving 8 bases between the germline ends. Germline CDR1 and CDR2: SQVTM and ANQGSEA. The CDR3 loop spans 11 amino acids. CDR3 DNA: TGCAGCGTTGAAGGTGGAGGGGGCTACACCTTC. This codes for CSVEGGGGYTF.

V and J are TRBV7-2 and TRBJ2-7, with 7 positions matching TRBD1. Germline V gene lookup returns CDR1 SGHTA and CDR2 FQGNSA. Trimming cost V 4 bases and J 5 bases; bases outside gene matches: 5. The CDR3 is made up of 13 amino acids. The CDR3 coding sequence is TGTGCCAGCAGCTCGGAACAGGGGAACGAGCAGTACTTC. Residues: CASSSEQGNEQYF.

This clone was counted between two and nine times. This chain connects TRBV7-2 to TRBJ2-7; 11 positions agree with TRBD1. J gave up 3 bases and V 8 bases, and 3 bases lay outside the gene matches. CDR1 and CDR2 (germline): SGHTA, FQGNSA. The CDR3 is 13 residues long. DNA of the CDR3: TGTGCCAGCGAAGGGACAGGGGGCTACGAGCAGTACTTC. Amino acids: CASEGTGGYEQYF.

This clone was observed a handful of times. The rearrangement links TRBV19 to TRBJ1-1; D is possibly TRBD1 (6 bases). The germline V gene has CDR1 LNHDA and CDR2 SQIVND (reference sequence). This CDR3 spans 17 amino acids. Trimming left V 1 base short and J 3 bases short, with 18 bases between. The CDR3 region has the DNA TGTGCCAGTAGTATAGGTCGGGGGGGCGCCGAGGACACTGAAGCTTTCTTT. It is translated as CASSIGRGGAEDTEAFF.

In its sample, this clone was seen a few times. This chain connects TRBV6-5 to TRBJ2-3; 8 bases fit TRBD2. The CDR3 sequence is 13 residues long. Unmatched junction bases numbered 3, after V lost 6 bases and J lost 4 bases. Per germline, CDR1 MNHEY and CDR2 SVGAGI. The CDR3 here is CASSSAGADTQYF. CDR3 nucleotide sequence: TGTGCCAGCAGCTCAGCGGGAGCAGATACGCAGTATTTT.

This clone was detected a few times. The chain carries TRBV19 and TRBJ1-1, with 7 bases lining up with TRBD1. V lost 5 bases to trimming and J lost 4 bases; unmatched junction nucleotides: 16. The CDR3 runs 17 residues. The germline V gene has CDR1 LNHDA and CDR2 SQIVND (reference sequence). The CDR3 DNA follows: TGTGCCAGTAGTTACGTCCGGGACAGCCCCCGGGGCACTGAAGCTTTCTTT. It translates to CASSYVRDSPRGTEAFF.

The chain couples TRBV6-6 to TRBJ2-2; D perhaps matches TRBD1 (5 bases). There are 15 residues in the CDR3. Germline V gene sequence: CDR1 MNHNY, CDR2 SVGAGI (reference sequence). The ends were cut back, 6 bases at V and 6 bases at J, with 17 bases in the middle. The CDR3 is CASSPLRVQAGELFF. Written as DNA, the CDR3 is TGTGCCAGCAGCCCACTCAGGGTTCAGGCCGGGGAGCTGTTTTTT.

This clone was seen more than once but under ten times. This rearrangement joins TRBV18 to TRBJ1-2; 8 bases are shared with TRBD1. V shed 5 bases, J shed 8 bases, and the junction held 7 bases outside the gene matches. There are 13 residues in the CDR3. Germline V lookup: CDR1 KGHSH, CDR2 LQKENI. CDR3 sequence (DNA): TGTGCCAGCTCAGCGGACAGGGATGAGGGCTACACCTTC. It translates to CASSADRDEGYTF.

This clone turned up a few times. The chain combines TRBV4-3 with TRBJ2-7; 9 bases map to TRBD2. This CDR3 is 17 amino acids long. V trimming: 0 bases; J trimming: 0 bases; junction bases outside the gene matches: 6. Germline V gene sequence: CDR1 LGHNA, CDR2 YSLEER. CDR3 in DNA: TGCGCCAGCAGCCAAGAAGTAGGTAGCGGGGGCTCCTACGAGCAGTACTTC. Translating it yields CASSQEVGSGGSYEQYF.

The genes are TRBV7-2 and TRBJ1-3; TRBD1 is a possible D gene (6 bases). Trimming pared 4 bases from V and 3 bases from J, leaving 10 bases between. CDR3 size: 14 residues. Germline CDR1 SGHTA, CDR2 FQGNSA. In nucleotides, the CDR3 is TGTGCCAGCAGCTCGGACAGAGTTGGAAACACCATATATTTT. This sequence encodes CASSSDRVGNTIYF.

This sequence joins TRBV2 and TRBJ1-1; 8 bases are shared with TRBD1. This CDR3 is 12 amino acids long. The ends lost 9 bases at V and 9 bases at J; junction bases unmatched: 9. Germline V gene data show CDR1 as SNHLY and CDR2 as FYNNEI. CDR3 nucleotides: TGTGCCAGTAACCCCCGGACAGGGCAAGCTTTCTTT. This gives the protein CASNPRTGQAFF.

This chain joins TRBV7-3 and TRBJ2-3; 7 nucleotides line up with TRBD2. Germline V gene sequence: CDR1 SGHTA, CDR2 FQGTGA. J gave up 6 bases and V 2 bases, and 8 bases lay outside the gene matches. The CDR3 is 15 residues long. The CDR3 sequence: CASSLRGGSGDTQYF. Written as DNA, the CDR3 is TGTGCCAGCAGCTTACGTGGCGGGAGTGGGGATACGCAGTATTTT.

In this sample, this clone turned up a few times. The junction does not match germline at one end; this may be a read error. V usage is TRBV7-7 and J usage is TRBJ2-5; a possible D gene is TRBD2 (5 bases). The CDR3 runs 13 residues. Germline CDR1 reads SSHAT; CDR2 reads FNYEAQ (reference sequence). The CDR3 loop reads CASRLASGETQYF. The CDR3 coding sequence is TGTGCTAGCAGACTTGCGTCGGGGGAGACCCAGTACTTC.

This chain connects TRBV11-2 to TRBJ2-5; no clear D. The germline gives CDR1 SGHAT, CDR2 FQNNGV. Between the trimmed V and J ends, which lost 6 bases and 7 bases, there was a span of 9 bases. The CDR3 totals 11 residues. The CDR3 loop reads CASRSGRTQYF. The CDR3 DNA reads TGTGCCAGCAGAAGTGGCCGGACCCAGTACTTC. Supplemented by reference TRBV11-2 and TRBJ2-5, the full variable domain reads EAGVAQSPRYKIIEKRQSVAFWCNPISGHATLYWYQQILGQGPKLLIQFQNNGVVDDSQLPKDRFSAERLKGVDSTLKIQPAKLEDSAVYLCASRSGRTQYFGPGTRLLVL.

This clone was counted between two and nine times. The chain carries TRBV28 and TRBJ2-2; 15 bases line up with TRBD2. The germline gives CDR1 MDHEN, CDR2 SYDVKM. This CDR3 is built from 15 residues. The V segment lost 5 bases and the J segment 7 bases; nucleotides outside the gene matches: 2. This chain's CDR3 is CASSRTSGRGGELFF. The DNA for the CDR3 is TGTGCCAGCAGTCGGACTAGCGGGAGGGGCGGGGAGCTGTTTTTT.

This clone was seen more than once but under ten times. The V gene is TRBV18, the J gene TRBJ2-4; weak D call: TRBD1 (6 bases). This CDR3 has 16 residues. V was shortened by 0 bases and J by 2 bases, with 11 bases between the two germline ends. The germline CDR1 and CDR2 sequences are KGHSH and LQKENI. The CDR3 sequence: CASSPPGTITKNIQYF. The CDR3 DNA sequence: TGTGCCAGCTCACCACCGGGGACAATAACCAAAAACATTCAGTACTTC.

The rearrangement links TRBV28 to TRBJ1-5; a possible D gene is TRBD1 (6 bases). The germline V gene encodes CDR1 MDHEN and CDR2 SYDVKM. This CDR3 region has 15 residues. Trimming left V 3 bases short and J 1 base short, with 10 bases between. Written as DNA, the CDR3 is TGTGCCAGCAGTTTCCCGGGGGGCAGCAATCAGCCCCAGCATTTT. Translating it yields CASSFPGGSNQPQHF.

This clone has just a few counts. This chain joins TRBV4-1 and TRBJ1-5; TRBD1 aligns across 7 bases. The V segment lost 3 bases and the J segment 3 bases; nucleotides outside the gene matches: 5. The CDR3 has 15 amino acids. The germline V gene has CDR1 MGHRA and CDR2 YSYEKL. DNA for the CDR3: TGCGCCAGCAGCCAGCAGACAGGGATCAATCAGCCCCAGCATTTT. Protein product: CASSQQTGINQPQHF.

J is TRBJ2-1 and V is TRBV30, with 9 bases lining up with TRBD2. Germline values: CDR1 GTSNPN, CDR2 SVGIG (reference sequence). The CDR3 covers 13 residues. Trimming took 3 bases from V and 11 from J; bases not matched to a gene: 8. The CDR3, as DNA: TGTGCCTGGAGCGAAATAGCGGGAGCTCAGCAGTTCTTC. Amino acids: CAWSEIAGAQQFF.

This clone was counted between two and nine times. The V call is TRBV2, the J call TRBJ1-5; 7 bases are a match to TRBD1. CDR3 length equals 15 residues. Germline V gene lookup returns CDR1 SNHLY and CDR2 FYNNEI. The J segment lost 5 bases and the V segment lost 5 bases, leaving 9 bases of the junction unmatched. The CDR3 nucleotides read TGTGCCAGCAGTCAACGCGGACAGGCTCATCAGCCCCAGCATTTT. Protein: CASSQRGQAHQPQHF.